Each of the 21 T cell receptor beta chains below was sequenced from the same sample in a study of blood T cell repertoires in COVID-19. The method was immunoSEQ multiplex PCR; TCRdb's version includes in-frame clones alone and lacks a portion of them. The top ten clones hold approximately 3% of a sample with about 490,000 clones, approximately 85% of them seen once. Sequenced input: peripheral blood. Every receptor here comes from a human donor in a cohort sampled during active COVID-19.

Comments on this clone: Other DNA sequences from this sample encode an identical CDR3 as well. The V and J genes are TRBV5-1 and TRBJ1-6, with D unresolved. CDR3 length: 14 amino acids. Germline V gives CDR1 SGHRS, CDR2 YFSETQ. Between the trimmed V and J ends, which lost 0 bases and 5 bases, there was a span of 6 bases. The CDR3 DNA sequence: TGCGCCAGCAGCTTGGGACTAAATAATTCACCCCTCCACTTT. It codes for CASSLGLNNSPLHF.

Only one count was recorded for this clone. The V call is TRBV7-8, the J call TRBJ2-5, with TRBD1 identical over 8 bases. The germline CDR1 and CDR2 sequences are SGHVS and FQNEAQ. V lost 6 bases to trimming and J lost 0 bases; unmatched junction nucleotides: 6. There are 15 residues in the CDR3. CDR3 region: CASRNRGTYQETQYF. In DNA, the CDR3 is TGTGCCAGCAGGAACAGGGGGACGTACCAAGAGACCCAGTACTTC.

This rearrangement joins TRBV29-1 to TRBJ1-4; no firm D call. V lost 5 bases to trimming and J lost 5 bases, with 15 bases between them. CDR3 size: 14 residues. The germline V gene has CDR1 SQVTM and CDR2 ANQGSEA. CDR3 residues: CSVLFPDSNEKLFF. The CDR3 nucleotides are TGCAGCGTTCTGTTCCCAGACTCAAATGAAAAACTGTTTTTT.

The chain combines TRBV28 with TRBJ1-1, with a weak D call TRBD1 (6 bases). Trimming removed 6 bases from V and 3 bases from J, with 17 bases in between. This CDR3 is 15 amino acids long. CDR1 MDHEN and CDR2 SYDVKM come from the germline V gene. CDR3 DNA sequence: TGTGCCAGCAGCGACCGGACAGCGAGATACACTGAAGCTTTCTTT. Its translation is CASSDRTARYTEAFF.

This chain connects TRBV24-1 to TRBJ2-1, with D perhaps matching TRBD2 (5 bases). The CDR3 has 12 residues. Looked up from germline, CDR1 is KGHDR and CDR2 is SFDVKD. The germline V and J ends were trimmed by 9 bases and 7 bases, with 12 bases remaining between them. DNA of the CDR3: TGTGCCACCTCCTACCGGGGTAATGAGCAGTTCTTC. This sequence encodes CATSYRGNEQFF.

The V gene is TRBV18, the J gene TRBJ2-3; 11 nucleotides align to TRBD2. Germline V gives CDR1 KGHSH, CDR2 LQKENI. CDR3 length: 17 amino acids. Germline trimming cut 4 bases from V and 6 bases from J; bases unmatched to any gene: 12. CDR3: CASSLQRLAGRADTQYF. The CDR3 DNA reads as TGTGCCAGCTCACTTCAACGACTAGCGGGACGAGCGGATACGCAGTATTTT.

This chain connects TRBV5-1 to TRBJ1-2, with 8 bases identical to TRBD1. The CDR3 is made up of 14 amino acids. The V gene end was trimmed by 3 bases and the J gene end by 6 bases; junction bases not matched to a gene: 7. The germline V gene encodes CDR1 SGHRS and CDR2 YFSETQ. As DNA, the CDR3 is TGCGCCAGCAGCTCTGGACAGGGCATCGATGGCTACACCTTC. Translating it yields CASSSGQGIDGYTF.

This chain connects TRBV29-1 to TRBJ1-1; D unresolved. The germline V and J ends were trimmed by 4 bases and 4 bases, with 7 bases remaining between them. Looked up from germline, CDR1 is SQVTM and CDR2 is ANQGSEA. This CDR3 has 11 amino acids. CDR3 in DNA: TGCAGCGTTGCGACTCTCACTGAAGCTTTCTTT. It encodes CSVATLTEAFF.

A few counts support this clone. This chain joins TRBV5-4 and TRBJ2-2, with a tentative D call TRBD1 (6 bases). V was clipped by 4 bases and J by 5 bases, with 15 bases between them. The CDR3 is 15 residues long. Germline V gene sequence: CDR1 SGHNT, CDR2 YYREEE (reference sequence). CDR3 amino acids: CASSQDRIETGELFF. CDR3 DNA: TGTGCCAGCAGCCAGGACAGAATCGAAACCGGGGAGCTGTTTTTT.

This sequence joins TRBV9 and TRBJ2-4; the D gene is possibly TRBD1 (6 bases). CDR1 and CDR2 from the germline V gene are SGDLS and YYNGEE. V was pared by 0 bases and J by 2 bases, with 15 bases between. The CDR3 consists of 17 residues. Written as DNA, the CDR3 is TGTGCCAGCAGCGTAGGTGGCAGGGGTTTTTCCAAAAACATTCAGTACTTC. It encodes CASSVGGRGFSKNIQYF. The whole variable domain, filled in from reference TRBV9 and TRBJ2-4, reads DSGVTQTPKHLITATGQRVTLRCSPRSGDLSVYWYQQSLDQGLQFLIQYYNGEERAKGNILERFSAQQFPDLHSELNLSSLELGDSALYFCASSVGGRGFSKNIQYFGAGTRLSVL.

The chain combines TRBV4-1 with TRBJ2-7; the D gene is possibly TRBD1 (5 bases). Trimming took 1 base from V and 3 from J, leaving 13 bases between them. CDR1 and CDR2 (germline): MGHRA, YSYEKL. CDR3 size: 15 residues. The CDR3 DNA reads as TGCGCCAGCAGCCAAGGACAGCCCGGCCTCTACGAGCAGTACTTC. Amino acids: CASSQGQPGLYEQYF.

As for this clone: An end of the junction does not agree with germline; a read error may underlie this. V gene TRBV7-7 combines with J gene TRBJ2-2; 8 bases map to TRBD2. The CDR3 is 16 amino acids. Germline-derived CDR1 and CDR2 are SSHAT and FNYEAQ (reference sequence). CDR3 bases: TGTGCTAGCAGCCCACCGGCGGGAGGAGAGGCCGGGGAGCTGTTTTTT. Encoded protein: CASSPPAGGEAGELFF.

The chain joins TRBV4-3 to TRBJ1-2, with TRBD1 identical over 8 bases. After removal of 3 bases from V and 4 bases from J, the junction contained 7 bases not matched to a gene. The CDR3 has 15 amino acids. From germline, CDR1 is LGHNA and CDR2 YSLEER. CDR3 protein: CASSQTTGDGYGYTF. For the CDR3, the DNA is TGCGCCAGCAGCCAGACGACAGGGGACGGCTATGGCTACACCTTC.

This chain connects TRBV25-1 to TRBJ2-5, with unresolved D. V lost 3 bases and J lost 5, with 10 bases in between. CDR1 and CDR2 (germline): MGHDK, SYGVNS. The CDR3 spans 13 residues. The CDR3 loop reads CASSDGARETQYF. The CDR3 bases are TGTGCCAGCAGTGACGGAGCACGGGAGACCCAGTACTTC.

This chain uses TRBV9 with TRBJ2-1; 7 nucleotides match TRBD2. V lost 2 bases and J lost 2; bases outside the gene matches: 4. Germline V gives CDR1 SGDLS, CDR2 YYNGEE. The CDR3 has 15 amino acids. The CDR3 sequence: CASSVRSGTYNEQFF. The CDR3 bases are TGTGCCAGCAGCGTCCGAAGCGGGACCTACAATGAGCAGTTCTTC.

The V and J genes are TRBV7-2 and TRBJ2-1; D remains unclear. Germline loops: CDR1 SGHTA, CDR2 FQGNSA. The CDR3 totals 14 residues. V gave up 5 bases and J gave up 5 bases, with 13 bases separating them. The CDR3 DNA reads TGTGCCAGCAGCCATTTAACAGCTAACAATGAGCAGTTCTTC. Encoded protein: CASSHLTANNEQFF.

The chain has TRBV7-3 and TRBJ2-7; the match to TRBD2 covers 8 bases. The CDR3 contains 15 residues. Germline-derived CDR1 and CDR2 are SGHTA and FQGTGA. J lost 4 bases, V lost 5 bases, and 10 bases had no gene match. The CDR3 reads CASSPQAGEAYEQYF. The CDR3 bases are TGTGCCAGCAGCCCACAAGCGGGAGAAGCGTACGAGCAGTACTTC.

The chain combines TRBV7-2 with TRBJ2-3; TRBD2 aligns across 14 bases. CDR1 SGHTA and CDR2 FQGNSA come from the germline V gene. The CDR3 is 16 amino acids. The junction had 10 bases not matched to a gene; V was cut back by 5 bases and J by 9 bases. The CDR3 spells CASSPAGLAGGATQYF. In nucleotides, the CDR3 is TGTGCCAGCAGCCCTGCTGGACTAGCGGGGGGCGCAACGCAGTATTTT.

CDR3 sequence: CAWSSHSTGELFF. The CDR3 DNA reads TGTGCCTGGAGTTCACATTCCACCGGGGAGCTGTTTTTT. This sequence joins TRBV30 and TRBJ2-2; D uncertain. Trimming removed 2 bases from V and 4 bases from J, with 8 bases in between. CDR1 GTSNPN and CDR2 SVGIG come from the germline V gene (reference sequence). This CDR3 spans 13 amino acids.

The chain uses TRBV13 and TRBJ2-7, with D tentatively TRBD1 (6 bases). Germline CDR1 PRHDT, CDR2 FYEKMQ (reference sequence). The V and J ends lost 5 bases and 0 bases respectively, with 11 bases between them. The CDR3 has 14 amino acids. The DNA of the CDR3 is TGTGCCAGCAGCGAGGGACAAAGCTCCTACGAGCAGTACTTC. Protein product: CASSEGQSSYEQYF.

The table lists this clone with a few counts. The chain uses TRBV30 and TRBJ2-5; 10 bases fit TRBD2. CDR3 length: 12 amino acids. CDR1 GTSNPN and CDR2 SVGIG come from the germline V gene (reference sequence). J lost 1 base, V lost 8 bases, and 1 base had no gene match. The CDR3 here is CAGLAAQETQYF. The CDR3 DNA reads as TGTGCCGGACTAGCGGCCCAAGAGACCCAGTACTTC.